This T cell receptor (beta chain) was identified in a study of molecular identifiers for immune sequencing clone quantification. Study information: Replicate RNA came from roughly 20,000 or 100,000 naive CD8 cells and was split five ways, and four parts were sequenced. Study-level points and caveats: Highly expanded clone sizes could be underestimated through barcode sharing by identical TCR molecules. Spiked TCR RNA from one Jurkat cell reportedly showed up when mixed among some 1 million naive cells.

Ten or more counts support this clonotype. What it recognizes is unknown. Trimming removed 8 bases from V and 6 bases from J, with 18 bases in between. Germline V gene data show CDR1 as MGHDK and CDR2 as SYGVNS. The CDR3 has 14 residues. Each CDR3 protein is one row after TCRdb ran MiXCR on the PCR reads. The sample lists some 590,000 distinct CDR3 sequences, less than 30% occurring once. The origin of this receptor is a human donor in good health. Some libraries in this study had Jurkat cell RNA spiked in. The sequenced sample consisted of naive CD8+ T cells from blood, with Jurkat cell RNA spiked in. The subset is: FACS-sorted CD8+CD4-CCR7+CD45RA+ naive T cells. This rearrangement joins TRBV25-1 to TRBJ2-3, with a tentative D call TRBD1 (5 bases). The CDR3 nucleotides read TGTGCCAGCCGAAGGGGATCGGTATTTGATACGCAGTATTTT. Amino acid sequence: CASRRGSVFDTQYF. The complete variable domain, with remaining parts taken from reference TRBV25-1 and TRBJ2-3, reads EADIYQTPRYLVIGTGKKITLECSQTMGHDKMYWYQQDPGMELHLIHYSYGVNSTEKGDLSSESTVSRIRTEHFPLTLESARPSHTSQYLCASRRGSVFDTQYFGPGTRLTVL.